This T cell receptor (beta chain) was captured by sequencing in a study of blood T cell repertoires in COVID-19. This table comes from immunoSEQ multiplex PCR, and its TCRdb copy is limited to in-frame clones, with some not included. The sample holds about 210,000 clones, 80% seen once. V was clipped by 5 bases and J by 6 bases, with 13 bases between them. The CDR3 length is 13 residues. This clone turned up a few times. This chain uses TRBV12-3 or TRBV12-4 with TRBJ1-2; D is unresolved. The TCR comes from a young man with acute COVID-19. The specimen was PBMCs or T cells enriched from blood (not recorded which). The CDR3 reads CASSPSGGNGYTF. CDR3 bases: TGTGCCAGCAGTCCCTCCGGAGGGAATGGCTACACCTTC.